Listed below are T cell receptor beta chains from one sample, sequenced in a study of blood T cell repertoires in COVID-19. The table came from immunoSEQ multiplex PCR; TCRdb's copy has only in-frame clones and leaves some out. The sample has roughly 230,000 clones; 70% to 90% are singletons. Sequencing was carried out using PBMCs or T cells enriched from blood (not recorded which). The origin of the receptors is a woman aged 45-60 years who had been exposed to COVID-19. Each CDR3 is given with its conserved first and last residue. A D gene is named only where the DNA matches it firmly. Expanded clones are given a class, and other clones once, few, many or no size at all.

d_call j_call v_call clone_size cdr3_nt cdr3_aa
NA TRBJ2-1 TRBV6-5 NA TGTGCCAGCAGTTACTCGAACAGGCCCAATGAGCAGTTCTTC CASSYSNRPNEQFF
TRBD1 TRBJ1-5 TRBV19 NA TGTGCCAGTCAAAGACAGGGGCTTAGCAATCAGCCCCAGCATTTT CASQRQGLSNQPQHF
NA TRBJ1-1 TRBV19 NA TGTGCCAGCCGGGTTACCATGAACACTGAAGCTTTCTTT CASRVTMNTEAFF
NA TRBJ1-1 TRBV16 NA TGTGCCAGCAGCCAATCTACAGGGCCTGAAGCTTTCTTT CASSQSTGPEAFF
TRBD1 TRBJ1-6 TRBV2 few TGTGCCAGCAGTGAGGGGACAGGGGTCTCACCCCTCCACTTT CASSEGTGVSPLHF
NA TRBJ1-3 TRBV12-3/TRBV12-4 NA TGTGCCAGCAGCCGAGCCTCTGGAAACACCATATATTTT CASSRASGNTIYF
NA TRBJ1-2 TRBV19 NA TGTGCCAGTAGTATAGACGGGGAGTCGCGCGGCTACACCTTC CASSIDGESRGYTF
NA TRBJ1-5 TRBV13 NA TGTGCCAGCAGCCGTAGCAATCAGCCCCAGCATTTT CASSRSNQPQHF
NA TRBJ2-5 TRBV6-6 NA TGTGCCAGCGGTCCCCTAGTCGAGACCCAGTACTTC CASGPLVETQYF
TRBD1 TRBJ1-4 TRBV5-1 NA TGCGCCAGCAGCTCGACCAGGGGGGCTGAAAAACTGTTTTTT CASSSTRGAEKLFF
NA TRBJ2-5 TRBV28 NA TGTGCCAGCAGTTTAAGGGCAGGGGCGAACCAAGAGACCCAGTACTTC CASSLRAGANQETQYF
NA TRBJ2-7 TRBV21-1 NA TGTGCCAGCAGCCTTCAGACAGGGGGCTACGAGCAGTACTTC CASSLQTGGYEQYF
TRBD1 TRBJ2-3 TRBV6-5 NA TGTGCCAGCAGTTACGGGACAGGTTCAAAGACGCAGTATTTT CASSYGTGSKTQYF
TRBD1 TRBJ1-2 TRBV19 NA TGTGCCTCTAACCCGAGGGGACAGGCCCCCTATGGCTACACCTTC CASNPRGQAPYGYTF
NA TRBJ2-2 TRBV5-1 NA TGCGCCAGCAGCTTGGCTTTGGGGCCCGGGGAGCTGTTTTTT CASSLALGPGELFF
TRBD1 TRBJ2-7 TRBV7-8 NA TGTGCCAGCAGCTTAGCGGGACAGGGAAGCGAGCAGTACTTC CASSLAGQGSEQYF
NA TRBJ1-4 TRBV5-1 NA TGCGCCAGCAGGGTAGGGGACTATAATGAAAAACTGTTTTTT CASRVGDYNEKLFF
TRBD1 TRBJ1-1 TRBV7-8 NA TGTGCCAGCAGCGCGTCGCAGGGGGCAGTCGCTGAAGCTTTCTTT CASSASQGAVAEAFF
NA TRBJ2-1 TRBV9 NA TGTGCCAGCAGCGAGAGGGGGGACAGCTACAATGAGCAGTTCTTC CASSERGDSYNEQFF
TRBD1 TRBJ2-1 TRBV18 NA TGTGCCAGCTCACTCCGGGACAGCTCCTACAATGAGCAGTTCTTC CASSLRDSSYNEQFF
NA TRBJ1-1 TRBV7-8 NA TGTGCCAGCAGCTACCCAGGGTGGGGCACTGAAGCTTTCTTT CASSYPGWGTEAFF
TRBD1 TRBJ1-5 TRBV30 NA TGTGCCTGGAGTGTTTCAGGGGGATACCAGCCCCAGCATTTT CAWSVSGGYQPQHF
NA TRBJ2-7 TRBV15 NA TGTGCCACCAGCAGAGATAGGTGGGACATACTCGCCTACGAGCAGTACTTC CATSRDRWDILAYEQYF
NA TRBJ2-7 TRBV3-1/TRBV3-2 few TGTGCCAGCAGCCTACAGGGAACGGGCGAGCAGTACTTC CASSLQGTGEQYF
NA TRBJ1-2 TRBV5-4 NA TGTGCCAGCAGCTTGTTGGGGGGGCCTGGCTACACCTTC CASSLLGGPGYTF
TRBD1 TRBJ1-4 TRBV3-1/TRBV3-2 NA TGTGCCAGCAGCTTCAGGCAGGGGGCTGAAAAACTGTTTTTT CASSFRQGAEKLFF
TRBD1 TRBJ2-1 TRBV12-5 NA TGTGCTAGTGGTTCTGTACAGGGGGATTACAATGAGCAGTTCTTC CASGSVQGDYNEQFF
NA TRBJ1-5 TRBV27 NA TGTGCCAGCAGTTCCGGACAGTACAATCAGCCCCAGCATTTT CASSSGQYNQPQHF
NA TRBJ1-4 TRBV6-5 NA TGTGCCAGCAGAGCCGAGGGTGAAAAACTGTTTTTT CASRAEGEKLFF
NA TRBJ1-6 TRBV3-1/TRBV3-2 NA TGTGCCAGCAGCCAAGTATTCGGGAATTCACCCCTCCACTTT CASSQVFGNSPLHF
TRBD1 TRBJ1-1 TRBV7-9 NA TGTGCCAGCAGCGATACACACAGGGGGGACACTGAAGCTTTCTTT CASSDTHRGDTEAFF
NA TRBJ1-1 TRBV12-3/TRBV12-4 NA TGTGCCAGCACCAGGGAAGCCTACACTGAAGCTTTCTTT CASTREAYTEAFF
NA TRBJ2-2 TRBV5-1 once TGCGCCAGCAGCTTTGGGGCCGCGGGGGAGCTGTTTTTT CASSFGAAGELFF
NA TRBJ1-2 TRBV18 NA TGTGCCAGCTCACCGGGGGCCGTCTATGGCTACACCTTC CASSPGAVYGYTF
NA TRBJ1-2 TRBV19 few TGTGCCAGTAGTATGGGGGCAGGGGCCTATGGCTACACCTTC CASSMGAGAYGYTF
TRBD2 TRBJ2-1 TRBV5-6 NA TGTGCCAGCAGCCGACTAGCGGGGGATCGGGATGAGCAGTTCTTC CASSRLAGDRDEQFF
NA TRBJ2-2 TRBV9 NA TGTGCCAGCAGCTGGGCAGGGGAAACCGGGGAGCTGTTTTTT CASSWAGETGELFF
NA TRBJ2-5 TRBV27 NA TGTGCCAGCAGTATTATAACCAGCGGCCAAGAGACCCAGTACTTC CASSIITSGQETQYF
NA TRBJ1-6 TRBV6-5 few TGTGCCAGCAGTTACTCGGCCCCAGATTATAATTCACCCCTCCACTTT CASSYSAPDYNSPLHF
NA TRBJ1-5 TRBV4-2 NA TGTGCCAGCAGCAAACGGGGTGGGGATCAGCCCCAGCATTTT CASSKRGGDQPQHF
NA TRBJ1-5 TRBV30 NA TGTGCCTGGAGTGGGTCTGGGGGGGGACAGCCCCAGCATTTT CAWSGSGGGQPQHF
TRBD1 TRBJ1-2 TRBV27 NA TGTGCCAGCAGTCCCTCCCCTCCTCGCTCGGACAGGGGAATTGGCTACACCTTC CASSPSPPRSDRGIGYTF
NA TRBJ1-1 TRBV7-9 NA TGTGCCAGCAGCCAAATGAACACTGAAGCTTTCTTT CASSQMNTEAFF
TRBD1 TRBJ2-1 TRBV3-1/TRBV3-2 few TGTGCCAGCAGCCAAGATAGGGGGCTTAACAATGAGCAGTTCTTC CASSQDRGLNNEQFF
NA TRBJ1-6 TRBV25-1 NA TGTGCCAGCAGTGAATCTACAGGTTCACCCCTCCACTTT CASSESTGSPLHF
NA TRBJ1-2 TRBV2 NA TGTGCCAGCAGGGATTCTAGGACAGCTTATGGCTACACCTTC CASRDSRTAYGYTF
NA TRBJ1-5 TRBV6-1 NA TGTGCCAGCAGTGAAGCGGGGAGGACGGGTCAGCCCCAGCATTTT CASSEAGRTGQPQHF
NA TRBJ1-1 TRBV7-9 NA TGTGCCCTTTTAAACACGAACACTGAAGCTTTCTTT CALLNTNTEAFF
NA TRBJ1-5 TRBV5-5 NA TGTGCCAGCAGCCCCTTTAGGGCCGCCGGGGAGCCCCAGCATTTT CASSPFRAAGEPQHF
TRBD2 TRBJ2-1 TRBV7-9 once TGTGCCAGCAGCCCTCGACTAGCGGGGGGGAAGCAGTTCTTC CASSPRLAGGKQFF